Listed here are 26 T cell receptor beta chains from one sample, sequenced in a study of a mutant IDH1 vaccine in newly diagnosed glioma. The assay was immunoSEQ multiplex PCR, and TCRdb's table has in-frame clones only and misses some. The table records roughly 34,000 clones, approximately 87% of them present only once. Time point: week 47, end of study. Vaccination used 300 ug of mutant IDH1 20-mer peptide per dose, with topical imiquimod. Antigen specificity for these receptors is unknown. The source was PBMCs, collected from a glioma patient whose treatment included an IDH1 peptide vaccine. The receptor source for this set is a woman in her twenties or thirties with glioma.

The rearrangement joins TRBV9 to TRBJ2-6; 9 nucleotides line up with TRBD1. Germline assignment: CDR1 SGDLS and CDR2 YYNGEE. CDR3 length: 16 residues. Unmatched junction bases numbered 2, after V lost 4 bases and J lost 0 bases. The CDR3 DNA reads as TGTGCCAGCAGCCGGGACAGGGACTCTGGGGCCAACGTCCTGACTTTC. This codes for CASSRDRDSGANVLTF.

V gene TRBV9 combines with J gene TRBJ1-5, with a possible D match to TRBD1 (5 bases). Germline assignment: CDR1 SGDLS and CDR2 YYNGEE. Trimming cost V 0 bases and J 5 bases, with 12 bases left between them. This CDR3 is built from 15 residues. The CDR3 DNA reads as TGTGCCAGCAGCGTAGCTGGAGGGGAGGATCAGCCCCAGCATTTT. Translating it yields CASSVAGGEDQPQHF.

The rearrangement links TRBV6-5 to TRBJ1-2; no firm D call. V gave up 8 bases and J gave up 0 bases, with 13 bases separating them. CDR1 is MNHEY, CDR2 SVGAGI, per germline. This CDR3 is 14 amino acids long. The CDR3 DNA reads as TGTGCCAGCGGAACCACTTACGCTAACTATGGCTACACCTTC. Protein product: CASGTTYANYGYTF.

V gene TRBV4-1 combines with J gene TRBJ2-2; a weak D match, TRBD1 (5 bases). The CDR3 runs 17 residues. CDR1 and CDR2 from the germline V gene are MGHRA and YSYEKL. V dropped 1 base and J dropped 7 bases, with 19 bases sitting between them. The CDR3 bases are TGCGCCAGCAGCCAAGCGTATTTGCTCTGGGGCCGCGGGGAGCTGTTTTTT. Its protein is CASSQAYLLWGRGELFF.

The table lists this clone with a few counts. The CDR3 DNA reads as TGCGCCAGCAGCCAAGATCAGGCACAGGGGGCGCGAGGTAGCACCGGGGAGCTGTTTTTT. This translates into CASSQDQAQGARGSTGELFF. The chain carries TRBV4-3 and TRBJ2-2; 9 bases match TRBD1. In germline, CDR1 is LGHNA, CDR2 YSLEER. With V trimmed by 0 bases and J by 4 bases, 15 bases remained unmatched. The CDR3 consists of 20 residues.

This clone appeared a few times. The chain is built from TRBV25-1 and TRBJ2-2, with TRBD2 identical over 8 bases. The trim removed 2 bases at V and 4 bases at J, leaving 12 bases unmatched. Germline CDR1 MGHDK, CDR2 SYGVNS. The CDR3 is 18 amino acids. The CDR3 region has the DNA TGTGCCAGCAGTGAAGTAGCGGGGAAACAAGGCGGCACCGGGGAGCTGTTTTTT. Translation gives CASSEVAGKQGGTGELFF. Combining the CDR3 with reference TRBV25-1 and TRBJ2-2 gives the whole variable domain EADIYQTPRYLVIGTGKKITLECSQTMGHDKMYWYQQDPGMELHLIHYSYGVNSTEKGDLSSESTVSRIRTEHFPLTLESARPSHTSQYLCASSEVAGKQGGTGELFFGEGSRLTVL.

The CDR3 region is CASTHMRGTQETQYF. The CDR3 DNA follows: TGTGCCAGCACCCATATGCGTGGGACTCAAGAGACCCAGTACTTC. This chain links TRBV6-4 with TRBJ2-5; the D gene is possibly TRBD2 (6 bases). This CDR3 comprises 15 residues. Trimming took 7 bases from V and 2 from J, leaving 17 bases between them. The germline CDR1 and CDR2 sequences are MRHNA and SNTAGT.

Only one count was recorded for this clone. Written as DNA, the CDR3 is TGTGCCAGCTCACCAGAAGACAGCTATGGCTACACCTTC. Translation gives CASSPEDSYGYTF. This chain connects TRBV18 to TRBJ1-2; tentative D call: TRBD1 (5 bases). This CDR3 comprises 13 residues. Trimming cost V 2 bases and J 4 bases, with 8 bases left between them. Per germline, CDR1 KGHSH and CDR2 LQKENI.

This chain connects TRBV6-5 to TRBJ2-3; perhaps TRBD2 as D (7 bases). The V and J ends lost 0 bases and 5 bases respectively, with 12 bases between them. In germline, CDR1 is MNHEY, CDR2 SVGAGI. The CDR3 extends over 15 amino acids. CDR3: CASSYSGGGVDTQYF. Written as DNA, the CDR3 is TGTGCCAGCAGTTACTCTGGGGGGGGCGTAGATACGCAGTATTTT.

The chain links TRBV6-5 to TRBJ2-3, with TRBD1 identical over 9 bases. CDR3 size: 14 residues. Germline CDR1 is MNHEY and CDR2 is SVGAGI. With V trimmed by 7 bases and J by 1 base, 3 bases remained unmatched. The CDR3 coding sequence is TGTGCCAGCACCCGGGACAGGGGCACAGATACGCAGTATTTT. It translates to CASTRDRGTDTQYF.

J is TRBJ2-2 and V is TRBV5-1, with 7 bases matching TRBD1. Unmatched junction bases numbered 7, after V lost 6 bases and J lost 5 bases. Germline CDR1 and CDR2: SGHRS and YFSETQ. This CDR3 is built from 14 residues. For the CDR3, the DNA is TGCGCCAGCACCAACGGACAGGAGACCGGGGAGCTGTTTTTT. Residues: CASTNGQETGELFF. Full variable domain (missing parts from reference TRBV5-1 and TRBJ2-2): KAGVTQTPRYLIKTRGQQVTLSCSPISGHRSVSWYQQTPGQGLQFLFEYFSETQRNKGNFPGRFSGRQFSNSRSEMNVSTLELGDSALYLCASTNGQETGELFFGEGSRLTVL.

The rearrangement joins TRBV27 to TRBJ2-7; possibly TRBD2 for D (6 bases). CDR3 length: 17 amino acids. CDR1 is MNHEY and CDR2 is SMNVEV in the germline V gene (reference sequence). V shed 2 bases and J shed 3 bases, with 20 bases lying between them. The CDR3 DNA reads as TGTGCCAGCAGTTTACAGGGAGGATCGATTTCCCTCTACGAGCAGTACTTC. This sequence encodes CASSLQGGSISLYEQYF.

V and J are TRBV5-4 and TRBJ1-2; no clear D. CDR3 length: 12 residues. Germline V gene sequence: CDR1 SGHNT, CDR2 YYREEE (reference sequence). With 5 bases removed from V and 2 bases from J, the gap between germline ends came to 7 bases. The CDR3 sequence is CASSPENYGYTF. Here the CDR3 DNA reads TGTGCCAGCAGTCCAGAAAACTATGGCTACACCTTC.

The rearrangement joins TRBV6-5 to TRBJ1-4; D gene ambiguous. CDR3 size: 16 residues. Trimming cost V 0 bases and J 8 bases, with 16 bases left between them. Germline lookup yields CDR1 MNHEY and CDR2 SVGAGI. The CDR3 DNA follows: TGTGCCAGCAGTTACTCGCGCCCCTCGGCAGGCGAAAAACTGTTTTTT. Amino acids: CASSYSRPSAGEKLFF.

The CDR3 region has the DNA TGTGCCAGCAGCCCTCAGGGGGTGAATTCACCCCTCCACTTT. Translation: CASSPQGVNSPLHF. The rearrangement joins TRBV2 to TRBJ1-6, with TRBD1 matching 7 bases. From germline, CDR1 is SNHLY and CDR2 FYNNEI. After removal of 6 bases from V and 7 bases from J, the junction contained 6 bases not matched to a gene. The CDR3 runs 14 residues.

The CDR3 spells CASTWDRGNTEAFF. The DNA of the CDR3 is TGTGCCAGCACCTGGGACAGGGGGAACACTGAAGCTTTCTTT. The genes are TRBV7-2 and TRBJ1-1; 10 bases match TRBD1. Germline CDR1 is SGHTA and CDR2 is FQGNSA. The V gene end was trimmed by 7 bases and the J gene end by 1 base; junction bases not matched to a gene: 3. There are 14 residues in the CDR3.

This chain uses TRBV5-8 with TRBJ2-3; tentatively, D is TRBD1 (6 bases). Looked up from germline, CDR1 is SGHTS and CDR2 is YDEGEE. The CDR3 has 17 residues. V was trimmed by 0 bases and J by 3 bases, leaving 17 bases between them. In DNA form, the CDR3 reads TGTGCCAGCAGCTTGGGATGGCAGGGGCATACGACAGATACGCAGTATTTT. Encoded protein: CASSLGWQGHTTDTQYF.

The rearrangement uses TRBV14 and TRBJ1-2; D is possibly TRBD1 (6 bases). This CDR3 is 14 amino acids long. Trimming cost V 4 bases and J 4 bases, with 13 bases left between them. Germline CDR1 reads SGHDN; CDR2 reads FVKESK. The CDR3 DNA reads as TGTGCCAGCAGCCCGACAGGATCGTTCTATGGCTACACCTTC. Translating it yields CASSPTGSFYGYTF.

The chain uses TRBV4-2 and TRBJ1-2, with 7 nucleotides matching TRBD1. With V trimmed by 1 base and J by 4 bases, 12 bases remained unmatched. The CDR3 is made up of 17 amino acids. CDR1 is LGHNA, CDR2 YNFKEQ, per germline. The CDR3 sequence is CASSQATRTGATYGYTF. The CDR3 region has the DNA TGTGCCAGCAGCCAAGCGACCCGGACAGGAGCCACCTATGGCTACACCTTC.

The chain employs TRBV6-1 and TRBJ2-2, with D unclear. The CDR3 loop spans 15 amino acids. Germline values: CDR1 MNHNS, CDR2 SASEGT. V lost 2 bases to trimming and J lost 1 base, with 8 bases between them. CDR3 DNA: TGTGCCAGCAGTGAATGGCTGGGGAACACCGGGGAGCTGTTTTTT. Its translation: CASSEWLGNTGELFF.

For the CDR3, the DNA is TGCGCCAGCAGCTTGGACGGGCGTGAGGAGACCCAGTACTTC. It encodes CASSLDGREETQYF. The rearrangement joins TRBV5-1 to TRBJ2-5; no clear D gene. The V end was cut by 0 bases, the J end by 5 bases, with 11 bases between. Germline lookup yields CDR1 SGHRS and CDR2 YFSETQ. The CDR3 runs to 14 residues.

The chain carries TRBV29-1 and TRBJ1-2; the D gene is possibly TRBD1 (5 bases). Germline lookup yields CDR1 SQVTM and CDR2 ANQGSEA. The CDR3 runs 11 residues. V lost 4 bases and J lost 10, with 13 bases in between. CDR3 DNA: TGCAGCGTTGGCGGGCAGGGCGACTACACCTTC. It yields the protein CSVGGQGDYTF.

This chain joins TRBV5-8 and TRBJ1-6; 7 nucleotides match TRBD1. Germline assignment: CDR1 SGHTS and CDR2 YDEGEE. The CDR3 has 15 residues. Unmatched junction bases numbered 10, after V lost 4 bases and J lost 9 bases. CDR3 DNA sequence: TGTGCCAGCAGCATCCGGACAGGATTGACTTCACCCCTCCACTTT. This translates into CASSIRTGLTSPLHF.

V usage is TRBV5-1 and J usage is TRBJ2-1; 11 bases fit TRBD2. Germline assignment: CDR1 SGHRS and CDR2 YFSETQ. V shed 0 bases, J shed 7 bases, and the junction held 0 bases outside the gene matches. The CDR3 has 14 amino acids. CDR3 nucleotides: TGCGCCAGCAGCTTGGGGACTAGCGGGAATGAGCAGTTCTTC. This codes for CASSLGTSGNEQFF.

V usage is TRBV5-1 and J usage is TRBJ1-2; the match to TRBD1 covers 11 bases. The CDR3 consists of 15 residues. With 4 bases clipped from V and 4 bases from J, the junction kept 6 bases outside the gene matches. Per the germline V gene, CDR1 is SGHRS and CDR2 is YFSETQ. The CDR3 reads CASSLRTGGVYGYTF. The DNA of the CDR3 is TGCGCCAGCAGCCTAAGGACAGGGGGCGTCTATGGCTACACCTTC.

V and J are TRBV7-8 and TRBJ2-5; 9 nucleotides match TRBD2. CDR1 SGHVS and CDR2 FQNEAQ come from the germline V gene. This CDR3 region has 15 residues. V lost 1 base, J lost 3 bases, and 3 bases stayed unmatched. CDR3 region: CASSLVAGGEETQYF. In nucleotides, the CDR3 is TGTGCCAGCAGCTTAGTGGCGGGGGGGGAAGAGACCCAGTACTTC.